This paragraph reports one T cell receptor beta chain. The target antigen is unknown. This specimen comes from a study of CD8 T cells in Susac syndrome. Findings and caveats of the study: The study recognized that its TCR sequencing and HLA analysis covered a relatively small number of individuals.

Random hexamers were used to reverse transcribe an amount of about 0.45 to 1 ug RNA. The amplification used immunoSEQ multiplex PCR on TCR beta CDR3; it spanned 54 Vbeta and 13 Jbeta. MiXCR, applied by TCRdb to the immunoSEQ multiplex PCR reads, yields one record per CDR3 protein. The sample lists 330,000 or so distinct CDR3 sequences, 75% to 90% seen once, with approximately 0.18% in the top ten. V was cut by 1 base and J by 0 bases, with 18 bases left in between. CDR3 size: 19 residues. The chain combines TRBV12-3 or TRBV12-4 with TRBJ1-4, with a tentative D call TRBD1 (5 bases). Sequencing was performed on CD8+ T cells from PBMCs. The receptor was derived from a human donor with multiple sclerosis. CDR3 region: CASSLGWGIGPATNEKLFF. CDR3 coding DNA: TGTGCCAGCAGTTTAGGATGGGGGATCGGTCCTGCAACTAATGAAAAACTGTTTTTT.